This is a list of T cell receptor beta chains from one sample in a study of control samples from healthy donors and cancer patients. Profiled with immunoSEQ multiplex PCR; TCRdb holds only in-frame clones, not every one. The table records just under 150,000 clones, 91% of them present only once. Source material: blood. The receptors originated from a man younger than 40 in good health. CDR3s include the opening cysteine and the closing phenylalanine or tryptophan. The D gene is left open where the match is weak. Clone size is not always given. Where it is, it says once, few, many or a class for expanded clones.

TRBJ1-1	-	TRBV18	-	TGTGCCAGCTCACTCCAGATGAACACTGAAGCTTTCTTT	CASSLQMNTEAFF
TRBJ2-3	-	TRBV12-3/TRBV12-4	-	TGTGCCAGCAGTTTTTTAAGCACAGATACGCAGTATTTT	CASSFLSTDTQYF
TRBJ2-2	-	TRBV6-1	once	TGTGCCAGCAGTGAGAGACTTGCGGCCGGGGAGCTGTTTTTT	CASSERLAAGELFF
TRBJ2-7	TRBD1	TRBV28	-	TGTGCCAGCAGTTTATTGGGACAGGGGGCGCCTAAGCAGTACTTC	CASSLLGQGAPKQYF
TRBJ2-6	TRBD1	TRBV7-9	once	TGTGCCAGCAGCTCAGGGACAGGCGCAAACTCTGGGGCCAACGTCCTGACTTTC	CASSSGTGANSGANVLTF
TRBJ1-1	-	TRBV28	few	TGTGCCAGCAACGGGCTACAGGGCCCGGCTGAAGCTTTCTTT	CASNGLQGPAEAFF
TRBJ1-1	-	TRBV27	-	TGTGCCAGCAGCCTCCCAGGGGAGAACACTGAAGCTTTCTTT	CASSLPGENTEAFF
TRBJ1-2	TRBD1	TRBV7-2	-	TGTGCCAGCAGCGATGACAGGGTTGGGTATGGCTACACCTTC	CASSDDRVGYGYTF
TRBJ2-1	TRBD1	TRBV27	-	TGTGCCAGCAGTTCAGGGGGCAATGAGCAGTTCTTC	CASSSGGNEQFF
TRBJ1-1	-	TRBV19	-	TGTGCCAGTAGAACTCAGACAGAGAACACTGAAGCTTTCTTT	CASRTQTENTEAFF
TRBJ2-7	-	TRBV4-2	-	TGTGCCAGCAGCCAAGCCCCCGGCACCGAGCAGTACTTC	CASSQAPGTEQYF
TRBJ1-6	-	TRBV30	-	TGTGCCTGCCAACTTAGCTCCTATAATTCACCCCTCCACTTT	CACQLSSYNSPLHF
TRBJ1-1	-	TRBV4-1	-	TGCGCCAGCAGCCAGGATGAGTGGGCAACACCTGGGAACACTGAAGCTTTCTTT	CASSQDEWATPGNTEAFF
TRBJ1-1	-	TRBV5-4	few	TGTGCCAGCAGCATGACAGAGAACACTGAAGCTTTCTTT	CASSMTENTEAFF
TRBJ2-7	-	TRBV30	-	TGTGCCTGGAGAAGGAGCAGGGGAGGCGAGCAGTACTTC	CAWRRSRGGEQYF
TRBJ1-6	-	TRBV28	-	TGTGCCAGCAGTTTACCTAATTCACCCCTCCACTTT	CASSLPNSPLHF
TRBJ1-2	-	TRBV28	-	TGTGCCAGCAGAGGCAACAGGGCGGGAGGCTACACCTTC	CASRGNRAGGYTF
TRBJ2-3	TRBD2	TRBV27	-	TGTGCCAGCAGTTGGGGCGGGGGAACCACAGATACGCAGTATTTT	CASSWGGGTTDTQYF
TRBJ1-1	-	TRBV6-5	-	TGTGCCAGCAGTTACGACACGATGAACACTGAAGCTTTCTTT	CASSYDTMNTEAFF
TRBJ2-7	TRBD1	TRBV4-2	-	TGTGCCAGCAGCCAAGGTGAAGGGGGCCCTTACGAGCAGTACTTC	CASSQGEGGPYEQYF
TRBJ1-1	-	TRBV30	-	TGTGCCTGGAGTGCCCTCGGTCGGGGGGTCATGAACACTGAAGCTTTCTTT	CAWSALGRGVMNTEAFF
TRBJ1-2	-	TRBV29-1	-	TGCAGCGCCCTCCGGGGGGATGATGGCTACACCTTC	CSALRGDDGYTF
TRBJ1-2	-	TRBV6-1	-	TGTGCCAGCAGTGAAATGGAGACGGTGAACTATGGCTACACCTTC	CASSEMETVNYGYTF
TRBJ2-3	-	TRBV5-1	-	TGCGCCAGCAGTCGGGACTTCGGCGATACGCAGTATTTT	CASSRDFGDTQYF
TRBJ1-6	TRBD1	TRBV3-1/TRBV3-2	few	TGTGCCAGCAGCCAAGCTGGACAGGGTGGCAATTCACCCCTCCACTTT	CASSQAGQGGNSPLHF
TRBJ1-2	TRBD1	TRBV5-6	once	TGTGCCAGCAGCCCCGGGACAGGGGGGATAGACTATGGCTACACCTTC	CASSPGTGGIDYGYTF
TRBJ1-2	-	TRBV7-2	few	TGTGCCAGCAGCTTGGGTCAGGGGCGGGCGGTGGACACCTTC	CASSLGQGRAVDTF
TRBJ2-1	TRBD2	TRBV5-6	-	TGTGCCAGCAGCGAATCCGGGACTAGGCAGTTAGATGAGCAGTTCTTC	CASSESGTRQLDEQFF
TRBJ1-6	TRBD1	TRBV25-1	-	TGTGCCACCGCCCGGGACAGTGATAATTCACCCCTCCACTTT	CATARDSDNSPLHF
TRBJ1-1	-	TRBV5-8	-	TGTGCCAGCAGCTTGGATTCGAACACTGAAGCTTTCTTT	CASSLDSNTEAFF
TRBJ1-1	TRBD1	TRBV7-8	-	TGTGCCAGCAGCTTAGGACGGCAGGGGGCGTGGAACACTGAAGCTTTCTTT	CASSLGRQGAWNTEAFF
TRBJ1-5	TRBD1	TRBV7-8	once	TGTGCCAGCAGGCATTACAGGGGGTATACGATAAAGGAGCCCCAGCATTTT	CASRHYRGYTIKEPQHF
TRBJ2-2	TRBD1	TRBV28	-	TGTGCCAGCAGTATATACCGGGACAGGGGGCGGAGGGAGCTGTTTTTT	CASSIYRDRGRRELFF
TRBJ1-2	-	TRBV7-9	-	TGTGCCAGCAGCTTAGCGCGTGAGGGCTACACCTTC	CASSLAREGYTF
TRBJ1-2	-	TRBV7-9	-	TGTGCCAGCAGCTTAGGGGCAGATCCTAACTATGGCTACACCTTC	CASSLGADPNYGYTF
TRBJ2-7	-	TRBV28	-	TGTGCCAGCAGTTTGAACTACGAGCAGTACTTC	CASSLNYEQYF
TRBJ2-7	-	TRBV11-2	-	TGTGCCAGCAGCCTTAGGCCCGCGTACGAGCAGTACTTC	CASSLRPAYEQYF
TRBJ2-3	-	TRBV6-5	-	TGTGCCAGCAGCCCCCGACTAGGTCAGGCAGATACGCAGTATTTT	CASSPRLGQADTQYF
TRBJ1-2	TRBD1	TRBV29-1	-	TGCAGCGTTCAGACAGGGCCTCGATCTTTCTATGGCTACACCTTC	CSVQTGPRSFYGYTF
TRBJ2-3	TRBD2	TRBV14	few	TGTGCCAGCAGCCGACTTGGACTTCAGACTAGCGGGGGGGTTAGCACAGATACGCAGTATTTT	CASSRLGLQTSGGVSTDTQYF
TRBJ1-2	-	TRBV2	-	TGTGCCAGCAGTGAAGCCCCGGGGGGCGGAAAGGGTGGCTACACCTTC	CASSEAPGGGKGGYTF
TRBJ1-1	-	TRBV12-5	-	TGTGCTAGTGGTTTGGGACACTTGAACACTGAAGCTTTCTTT	CASGLGHLNTEAFF
TRBJ1-1	TRBD1	TRBV27	-	TGTGCCAGCCGCGAACGGGGGACAGGGTACACTGAAGCTTTCTTT	CASRERGTGYTEAFF
TRBJ1-3	-	TRBV28	-	TGTGCCAGCAGTTTGACCGTTGGAAACACCATATATTTT	CASSLTVGNTIYF
TRBJ2-2	TRBD2	TRBV7-2	-	TGTGCCAGCAGCTTAGCGGCGGGAGACACCGGGGAGCTGTTTTTT	CASSLAAGDTGELFF
TRBJ2-4	-	TRBV19	-	TGTGCCAGTAGTATAGGCGGGGGCGCCAAAAACATTCAGTACTTC	CASSIGGGAKNIQYF
TRBJ1-2	-	TRBV4-1	-	TGCGCCAGCAGCCAAGGGCTGATCTATGGCTACACCTTC	CASSQGLIYGYTF
TRBJ1-4	-	TRBV5-6	-	TGTGCCAGCAGCATGTGGGGGACGGTGGGTGAAAAACTGTTTTTT	CASSMWGTVGEKLFF
TRBJ2-1	-	TRBV11-2	-	TGTGCCAGCAGCTTCATCAGCGATGAGCAGTTCTTC	CASSFISDEQFF
TRBJ1-1	-	TRBV19	-	TGTGCCAGTAGTTCAGCGGGGGGTGGGACTGAAGCTTTCTTT	CASSSAGGGTEAFF
TRBJ1-1	TRBD1	TRBV5-1	-	TGCGCCAGCAGCTTGGGATCTCTAGGAGGACAGGGGGCTTTAGCTTTCTTT	CASSLGSLGGQGALAFF
TRBJ2-7	-	TRBV6-5	-	TGTGCCAGCAGTACGCGACAAGCCTACGAGCAGTACTTC	CASSTRQAYEQYF
TRBJ2-7	-	TRBV5-1	-	TGCGCCAGCAGCTTGTTGACTCAGGGACCCTACGAGCAGTACTTC	CASSLLTQGPYEQYF
TRBJ1-4	-	TRBV9	-	TGTGCCAGCAGCGTAGGGGCGGTTAATGAAAAACTGTTTTTT	CASSVGAVNEKLFF
TRBJ1-1	-	TRBV12-3/TRBV12-4	-	TGTGCCAGCAGTTTATTCCGCGAGGGGGAGGTTTTCTTT	CASSLFREGEVFF
TRBJ2-3	TRBD2	TRBV15	-	TGTGCCACCCGGGGACTAACCACAGATACGCAGTATTTT	CATRGLTTDTQYF
TRBJ2-6	TRBD1	TRBV6-1	-	TGTGCCAGCAGTGAAGCGGGACAGGTCTCTGGGGCCAACGTCCTGACTTTC	CASSEAGQVSGANVLTF
TRBJ2-7	TRBD2	TRBV6-2/TRBV6-3	few	TGTGCCAGCAGTTGGGAACTAGCGGGGGTTGTCGACGAGCAGTACTTC	CASSWELAGVVDEQYF
TRBJ2-5	-	TRBV28	-	TGTGCCAGCAGTTCTTACTTTCAAGAGACCCAGTACTTC	CASSSYFQETQYF
TRBJ1-2	-	TRBV13	-	TGTGCCAGCACTTCTGCGGACATCCGAGACTATGGCTACACCTTC	CASTSADIRDYGYTF